This section outlines one T cell receptor (beta chain) sequence together with its context. These data originate in a study of blood T cell repertoires in COVID-19. The CDR3 contains 13 residues. The V end was cut by 2 bases, the J end by 4 bases, with 8 bases between. Using immunoSEQ multiplex PCR, the repertoire was profiled, and TCRdb retains in-frame clones only, with some absent. The sample records roughly 71,000 clones, roughly 80% being singletons. Sequenced sample: peripheral blood. The source of this sequence is a man in his sixties or seventies who had recovered from COVID-19. The genes are TRBV12-3 or TRBV12-4 and TRBJ1-1; a possible D gene is TRBD1 (5 bases). CDR3 sequence reads: CASSLNTGTEAFF. The CDR3 nucleotides are TGTGCCAGCAGTTTAAATACAGGCACTGAAGCTTTCTTT.